One TCR beta chain is described in this entry. Antigen unknown. Other DNA variants within this sample encode the same CDR3. The data stem from a study of OX40 agonist ivuxolimab in advanced cancers. Germline lookup yields CDR1 SGDLS and CDR2 YYNGEE. There are 14 residues in the CDR3. V lost 2 bases and J lost 0, with 6 bases in between. Study conclusions and caveats: Low normalized T-cell clonal expansion was additionally recorded for some nonresponders.

This table comes from immunoSEQ multiplex PCR, and its TCRdb copy is limited to in-frame clones, with some not included. The top ten clones hold approximately 0.3% of a sample with about 100,000 clones, 90% of them seen once. This TCR was sampled from an adult with an advanced solid tumor such as melanoma, head and neck, liver or kidney cancer. This material consisted of CD4+ or CD8+ T cells sorted from blood, taken in a trial of the OX40 agonist ivuxolimab. V usage is TRBV9 and J usage is TRBJ2-4, with D perhaps matching TRBD1 or TRBD2 (5 bases each). In nucleotides, the CDR3 is TGTGCCAGCAGCGTGGGGGAAGCCAAAAACATTCAGTACTTC. Translating gives CASSVGEAKNIQYF.